This T cell receptor (beta chain) was sequenced in a study of blood T cell repertoires in COVID-19 (dated by TCRdb to the early 2020s). For the study in its entirety: Samples from collaborators originated in the United States, Italy and Spain and spanned both the acute and convalescent phases of COVID-19. The material from the prospective study consisted of cDNA or gDNA derived from T cells, B-cell-depleted T cells, or PBMCs. Deeply sampled blood TCRbeta repertoires from subjects exposed to, actively infected with, or recovered from COVID-19 were included in the dataset. The repertoires were made available in a free public database intended to serve as a resource for research on the immune response to SARS-CoV-2. The samples were drawn from the first 160 participants of the ongoing ImmuneRACE study and from some 1,300 subjects provided by 6 global collaborators. Nearly every sample came with metadata listing a de-identified subject ID, COVID-19 status, age in years and sex. Where available, HLA class I and class II types were obtained from metadata supplied by the sample provider rather than from assay-based typing. Study-level results and caveats: Clinical and demographic metadata were provided uncurated, with the amount varying by source and participant.

To note about this clone: No antigen is known for it. One end of the junction varies from germline; a read error may be responsible.

TCRbeta CDR3 regions were amplified from genomic DNA using the immunoSEQ Assay, a bias-controlled multiplex PCR. The published analysis was carried out like this. Nucleated cell counts per sample were estimated from amplification of reference gene primers within the assay. To quantify the absolute abundance of each unique TCRbeta CDR3 rearrangement, sequence reads were collapsed and filtered. Productive Simpson clonality was computed per sample as the square root of Simpson's diversity index over productive rearrangements. Entries here come from immuneACCESS through TCRdb and include only in-frame sequences with V and J called. Some clones fail to appear in such tables; in the studies checked, an unresolved V gene covers under half of the shortfall, and the cause of the remainder is unknown. The DNA was the basis for D and trimming; V, J and clone size are from that table. This sample gives 130,000 to 150,000 clones in total; around nine tenths of them show up just once. More than 3.5% of the sample is taken by the ten largest.

Collaborating institutions collected whole blood in K2EDTA tubes following their own protocols. For TCRbeta analysis, collaborators shipped samples as frozen whole blood, isolated PBMCs, or DNA extracted from either of those sample types. There are 15 amino acids in the CDR3, from cysteine to phenylalanine inclusive. Here the CDR3 DNA is all that survives: 45 bases in frame from base 1. Taken from the germline V gene (reference sequence), the CDR1 and CDR2 loops are LGHDT and YNNKEL. The sequenced sample consisted of peripheral blood. The chain uses TRBV3-1 (or the pseudogene TRBV3-2) and TRBJ1-1, with the D segment identity uncertain. The clonotype originates from a woman between 40 and 50 years old with acute or convalescent COVID-19. CDR3 reads: CANSHGPIKNTEAFF. Read as DNA, the sequence is TGTGCCAACAGCCATGGGCCCATTAAGAACACTGAAGCTTTCTTT.